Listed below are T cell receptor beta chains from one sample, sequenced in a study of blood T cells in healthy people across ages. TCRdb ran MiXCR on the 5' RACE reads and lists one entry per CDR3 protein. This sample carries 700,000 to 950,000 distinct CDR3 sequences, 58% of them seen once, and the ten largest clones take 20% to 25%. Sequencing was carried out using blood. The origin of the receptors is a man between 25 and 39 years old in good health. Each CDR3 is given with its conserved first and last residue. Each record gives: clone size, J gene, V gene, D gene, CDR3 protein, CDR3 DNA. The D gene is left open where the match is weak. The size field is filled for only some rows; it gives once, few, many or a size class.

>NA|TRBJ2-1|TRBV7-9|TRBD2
CASSLISGGINEQFF
TGTGCCAGCAGCTTAATTAGCGGGGGGATAAATGAGCAGTTCTTC
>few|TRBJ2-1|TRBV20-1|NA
CSARDGGHEQFF
TGCAGTGCTAGAGATGGAGGGCATGAGCAGTTCTTC
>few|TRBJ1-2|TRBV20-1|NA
CSAPYQGLGYTF
TGCAGTGCTCCGTATCAGGGACTTGGCTACACCTTC
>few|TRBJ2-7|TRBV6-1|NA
CASSLRMDSSYEQYF
TGTGCCAGCAGTTTGCGGATGGATAGCTCCTACGAGCAGTACTTC
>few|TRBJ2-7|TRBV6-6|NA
CASSSRTLSYEQYF
TGTGCCAGCAGTTCTCGGACTCTCTCCTACGAGCAGTACTTC
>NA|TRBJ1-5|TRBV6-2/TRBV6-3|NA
CASNSILNQPQHF
TGTGCCAGCAATTCTATCTTAAATCAGCCCCAGCATTTT
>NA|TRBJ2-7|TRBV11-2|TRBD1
CASSLMGPGQGYALSYNEQYF
TGTGCCAGCAGCTTAATGGGTCCGGGACAGGGCTATGCACTTTCCTACAATGAGCAGTACTTC
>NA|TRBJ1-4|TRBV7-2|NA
CASSQGYGLFF
TGTGCCAGCAGCCAAGGGTACGGACTGTTTTTT
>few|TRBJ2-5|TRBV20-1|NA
CSARRNGNNEQYF
TGCAGTGCCAGGAGAAACGGGAACAATGAGCAGTACTTC
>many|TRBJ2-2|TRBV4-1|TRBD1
CASSLRQADRPPGELFF
TGCGCCAGCAGCCTTCGTCAGGCGGACAGGCCCCCGGGGGAGCTGTTTTTT
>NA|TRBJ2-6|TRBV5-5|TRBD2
CASSRHGGDSGANVLTF
TGTGCCAGCAGCCGTCATGGGGGGGACTCTGGGGCCAACGTCCTGACTTTC
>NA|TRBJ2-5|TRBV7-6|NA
CASSDEALGAETQYF
TGTGCCAGCAGCGACGAAGCTCTAGGTGCGGAGACCCAGTACTTC
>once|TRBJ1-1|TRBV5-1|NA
CASRWGASNTEAFF
TGCGCCAGCAGATGGGGGGCCTCGAACACTGAAGCTTTCTTT
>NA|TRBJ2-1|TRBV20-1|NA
CSARQGLWGEQFF
TGCAGTGCTAGGCAGGGGCTATGGGGTGAGCAGTTCTTC
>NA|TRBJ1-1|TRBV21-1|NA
CASTGELPEAFF
TGTGCCAGCACGGGGGAGCTCCCTGAAGCTTTCTTT
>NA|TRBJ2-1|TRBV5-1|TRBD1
CASSLGTGRTEQFF
TGCGCCAGCAGCTTAGGGACAGGGCGTACTGAGCAGTTCTTC
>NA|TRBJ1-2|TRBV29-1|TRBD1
CSVTRTGDGYTF
TGCAGCGTTACCCGGACAGGGGATGGCTACACCTTC
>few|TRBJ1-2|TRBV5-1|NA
CASSSNRVDGYTF
TGCGCCAGCAGCTCGAACAGGGTTGATGGCTACACCTTC
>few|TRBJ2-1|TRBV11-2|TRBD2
CASSGTTYNEQFF
TGTGCCAGCTCCGGGACTACTTACAATGAGCAGTTCTTC
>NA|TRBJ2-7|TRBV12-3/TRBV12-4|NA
CASSGRPTVDEQYF
TGTGCCAGCAGCGGACGCCCGACCGTCGACGAGCAGTACTTC
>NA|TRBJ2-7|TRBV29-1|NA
CSVDSRGLPGEQYF
TGTAGCGTTGATAGTCGGGGGCTCCCGGGTGAGCAGTACTTC
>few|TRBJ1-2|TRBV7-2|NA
CASSRQGLTYGYTF
TGTGCCAGCAGCCGGCAGGGTCTTACCTATGGCTACACCTTC
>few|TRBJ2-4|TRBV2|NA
CASSHDRDISEQYF
TGTGCCAGCAGCCACGACCGGGACATCAGTGAGCAGTACTTC
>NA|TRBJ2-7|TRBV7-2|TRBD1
CASSLAGQGISYEQYF
TGTGCCAGCAGCTTAGCGGGACAGGGAATTTCCTACGAGCAGTACTTC
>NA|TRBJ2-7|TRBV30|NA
CAWSLGSYEQYF
TGTGCCTGGAGCCTCGGGTCCTACGAGCAGTACTTC
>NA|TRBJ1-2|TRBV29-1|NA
CSVEDTRGYTF
TGCAGCGTTGAAGACACCAGGGGCTACACCTTC
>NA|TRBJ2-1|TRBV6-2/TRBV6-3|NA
CASSRHRDEQFF
TGTGCCAGCAGTCGCCACAGGGATGAGCAGTTCTTC
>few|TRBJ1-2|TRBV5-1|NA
CASSPALGGSTSYRTF
TGCGCCAGCAGCCCCGCGCTCGGGGGCTCAACGAGTTACCGCACCTTC
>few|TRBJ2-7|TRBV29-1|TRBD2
CSVEGGRVLYEQYF
TGCAGCGTTGAAGGCGGGAGGGTCCTCTACGAGCAGTACTTC
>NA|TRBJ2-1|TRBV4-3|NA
CASSQDGSLGPHEQFF
TGCGCCAGCAGCCAAGATGGTTCCTTGGGGCCCCATGAGCAGTTCTTC
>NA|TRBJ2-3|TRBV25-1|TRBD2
CASSDDGRAEDTQYF
TGTGCCAGCAGTGACGACGGGAGGGCAGAAGATACGCAGTATTTT
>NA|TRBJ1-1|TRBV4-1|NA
CASSQQDSTEAFF
TGCGCCAGCAGCCAACAGGACAGCACTGAAGCTTTCTTT
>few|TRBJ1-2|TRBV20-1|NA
CSARAGRGIRGYGYTF
TGCAGTGCTAGAGCGGGCAGGGGTATACGTGGCTATGGCTACACCTTC
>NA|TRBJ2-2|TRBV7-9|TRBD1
CASSRTGTGELFF
TGTGCCAGCAGCCGGACAGGGACCGGGGAGCTGTTTTTT
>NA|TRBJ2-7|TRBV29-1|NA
CSVGMWAYEQYF
TGCAGCGTAGGGATGTGGGCCTACGAGCAGTACTTC
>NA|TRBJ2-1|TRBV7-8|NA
CASSLGTTGEQFF
TGTGCCAGCAGCCTCGGGACCACAGGTGAGCAGTTCTTC
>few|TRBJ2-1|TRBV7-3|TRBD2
CASSFAGVGNEQFF
TGTGCCAGCAGCTTTGCGGGAGTAGGTAATGAGCAGTTCTTC
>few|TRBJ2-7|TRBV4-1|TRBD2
CASSPTTSGGFTYEQYF
TGCGCCAGCAGCCCTACTACTAGCGGGGGATTTACCTACGAGCAGTACTTC
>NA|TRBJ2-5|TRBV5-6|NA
CASSSGEGRVQETQYF
TGTGCCAGCAGCTCGGGAGAGGGACGGGTCCAAGAGACCCAGTACTTC
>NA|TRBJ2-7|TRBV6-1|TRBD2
CASSGTSGGHEQYF
TGTGCCAGCAGTGGGACTAGCGGGGGCCACGAGCAGTACTTC
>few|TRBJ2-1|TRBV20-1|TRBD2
CSKGTSGIPSSYNEQFF
TGCTCCAAAGGCACTAGCGGGATCCCGAGCTCCTACAATGAGCAGTTCTTC
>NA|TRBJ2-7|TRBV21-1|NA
CASRVQRGSHEQYF
TGTGCCAGCAGGGTTCAGCGAGGATCCCACGAGCAGTACTTC